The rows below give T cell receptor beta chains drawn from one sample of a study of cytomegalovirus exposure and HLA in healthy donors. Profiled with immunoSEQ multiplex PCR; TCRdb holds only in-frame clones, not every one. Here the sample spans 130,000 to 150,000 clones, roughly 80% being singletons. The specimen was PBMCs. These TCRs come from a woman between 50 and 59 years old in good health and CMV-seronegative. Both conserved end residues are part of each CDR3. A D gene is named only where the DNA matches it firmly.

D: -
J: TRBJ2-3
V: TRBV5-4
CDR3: CASSLGGVGPRATQYF

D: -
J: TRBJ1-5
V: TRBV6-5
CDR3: CASRLSWRGNQPQHF

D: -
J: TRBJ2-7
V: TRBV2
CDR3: CASSGSYEQYF

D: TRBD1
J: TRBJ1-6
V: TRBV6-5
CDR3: CASGQGASPLHF

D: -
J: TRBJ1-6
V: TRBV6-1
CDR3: CASSFTGSYNSPLHF

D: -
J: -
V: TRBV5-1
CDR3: CASSLAGDTYEQYF

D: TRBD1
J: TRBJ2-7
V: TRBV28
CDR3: CASTRQGALSEQYF

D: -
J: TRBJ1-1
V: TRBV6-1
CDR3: CASSEPWGGNTEAFF

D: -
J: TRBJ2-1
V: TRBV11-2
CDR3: CASSFAGESEQFF

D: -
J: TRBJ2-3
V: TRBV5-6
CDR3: CASSQTDTQYF

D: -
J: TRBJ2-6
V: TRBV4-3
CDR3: CASSQDHRPFSGANVLTF

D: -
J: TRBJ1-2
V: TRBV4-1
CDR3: CASSQDATESLYGYTF

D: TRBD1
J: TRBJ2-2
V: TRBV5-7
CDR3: CASSLCRDREAGELFF

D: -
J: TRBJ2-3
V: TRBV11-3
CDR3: CASSPRGYTDTQYF

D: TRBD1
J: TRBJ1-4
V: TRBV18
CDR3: CASSPNIDRAEKLFF

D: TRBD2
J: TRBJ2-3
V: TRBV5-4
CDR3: CASSFSSGGTDTQYF

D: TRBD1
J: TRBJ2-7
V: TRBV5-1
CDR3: CASSAWTGDEQYF

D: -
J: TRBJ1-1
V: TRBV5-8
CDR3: CASSLSPYRVGIGNTEAFF

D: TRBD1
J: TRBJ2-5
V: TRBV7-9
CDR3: CASSFRQGFRETQYF

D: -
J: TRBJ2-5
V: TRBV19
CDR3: CASSILRDSKETQYF

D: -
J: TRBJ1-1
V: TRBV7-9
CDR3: CASSFQGSYTEAFF

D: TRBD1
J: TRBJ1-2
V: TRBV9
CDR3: CASSSGQAGYGYTF

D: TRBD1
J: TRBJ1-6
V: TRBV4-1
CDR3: CASSQAMTGLGNSPLHF

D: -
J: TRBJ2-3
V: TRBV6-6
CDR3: CASSYSAEPTDTQYF

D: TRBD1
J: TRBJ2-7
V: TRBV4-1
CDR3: CASSRKQGAHDEQYF

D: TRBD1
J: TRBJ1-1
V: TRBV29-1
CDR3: CSVEGQVDTEAFF